The present T cell receptor (beta chain) was sequenced within a study of T cells in Graves' hyperthyroidism and ophthalmopathy. Germline V CDR1 and CDR2: SNHLY, FYNNEI. Trimming took 6 bases from V and 5 from J, leaving 15 bases between them. The CDR3 loop spans 14 amino acids. TCR beta CDR3 regions were amplified from RNA. Using the HTBI primer set, a first-round RT-PCR was run on the TCR CDR3. TCRdb redid the calling of the multiplex PCR reads with MiXCR, one entry per CDR3 protein. This sample has 250,000 to 400,000 distinct CDR3 sequences, with approximately 14% found just once. This clonotype was seen many times.

The specimen sequenced was blood. This sequence joins TRBV2 and TRBJ2-3; D assignment may be TRBD1 or TRBD2 (5 bases each). The clonotype comes from a middle-aged woman with Graves' ophthalmopathy. For the CDR3, the DNA is TGTGCCAGCAGGAAGGGGACGGCTCTAGATACGCAGTATTTT. It codes for CASRKGTALDTQYF.